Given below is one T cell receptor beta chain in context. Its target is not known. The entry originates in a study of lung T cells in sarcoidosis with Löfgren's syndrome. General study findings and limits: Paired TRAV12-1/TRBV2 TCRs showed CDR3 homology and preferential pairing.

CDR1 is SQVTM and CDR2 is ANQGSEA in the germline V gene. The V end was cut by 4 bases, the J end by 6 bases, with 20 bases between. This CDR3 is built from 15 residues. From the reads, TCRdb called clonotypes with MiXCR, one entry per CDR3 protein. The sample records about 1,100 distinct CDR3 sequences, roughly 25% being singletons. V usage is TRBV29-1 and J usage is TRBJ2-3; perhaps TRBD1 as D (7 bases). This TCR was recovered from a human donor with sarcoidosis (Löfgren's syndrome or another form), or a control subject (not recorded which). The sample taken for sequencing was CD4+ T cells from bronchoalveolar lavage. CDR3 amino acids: CSVVARRTGGDTQYF. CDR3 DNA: TGCAGCGTTGTTGCTAGGAGGACAGGAGGGGATACGCAGTATTTT.